This entry concerns a single T cell receptor beta chain. Naive CD8 cells, CD45RO-negative and positively selected for CCR7, excluded terminally differentiated effector memory CD45RA+ cells. The sample originates from a study of shared clonotypes between healthy human individuals. The germline V and J ends were trimmed by 5 bases and 8 bases, with 10 bases remaining between them. The CDR3 extends over 13 amino acids. From germline, CDR1 is PRHDT and CDR2 FYEKMQ (reference sequence). Assay: immunoSEQ multiplex PCR; the TCRdb copy retains only in-frame clones and omits some. This sample has 550,000 to 600,000 clones, with 95% to 98% found just once.

The chain combines TRBV13 with TRBJ2-6; D is unclear. The sample was naive CD8+ T cells sorted from blood. The receptor was derived from a man aged 30 to 39 in good health. For the CDR3, the DNA is TGTGCCAGCAGCCCTCGGGTTCCCAACGTCCTGACTTTC. This gives the protein CASSPRVPNVLTF.